Below, 21 T cell receptor beta chains from the same sample are listed, as sequenced in a study of neurological immune-mediated disorders. TCRdb itself ran the 5' RACE reads through MiXCR, one entry per CDR3 protein. The sample contains around 58,000 distinct CDR3 sequences, under 3.5% of which appear only once. The material sequenced was PBMCs. The receptors originated from an older woman with multiple sclerosis.

This clonotype occurred many times. The gene calls are TRBV7-9 and TRBJ1-4; no clear D gene. CDR3 size: 14 residues. Trimming cost V 0 bases and J 2 bases, with 4 bases left between them. Germline V gives CDR1 SEHNR, CDR2 FQNEAQ (reference sequence). CDR3 in amino acids: CASSLAATNEKLFF. CDR3 nucleotide sequence: TGTGCCAGCAGCTTAGCTGCGACTAATGAAAAACTGTTTTTT.

This clonotype came up many times. This chain joins TRBV10-2 and TRBJ1-4, with a tentative D call TRBD1 (5 bases). CDR1 is WSHSY, CDR2 SAAADI, per germline. This CDR3 has 14 amino acids. Trimming removed 0 bases from V and 8 bases from J, with 10 bases in between. The CDR3 nucleotides read TGCGCCAGCAGTGAGTCGAGGGGTCGGGAAAAACTGTTTTTT. This translates into CASSESRGREKLFF.

This clonotype was recorded at least ten times. V usage is TRBV20-1 and J usage is TRBJ2-7, with D maybe TRBD2 (6 bases). Germline CDR1 is DFQATT and CDR2 is SNEGSKA (reference sequence). Trimming took 3 bases from V and 6 from J, leaving 21 bases between them. The CDR3 runs 15 residues. CDR3 loop: CSASNRGSGGTEQYF. CDR3 DNA sequence: TGCAGTGCTAGCAATAGGGGTAGCGGAGGGACCGAGCAGTACTTC.

This clonotype was detected many times. The rearrangement uses TRBV5-1 and TRBJ2-1, with 11 positions matching TRBD2. This CDR3 is 16 amino acids long. Germline CDR1 SGHRS, CDR2 YFSETQ. J was trimmed by 2 bases and V by 5 bases; bases with no gene match: 6. The CDR3 sequence is CASRVTSGSTYNEQFF. The CDR3, as DNA: TGCGCCAGCAGAGTCACTAGCGGGAGTACCTACAATGAGCAGTTCTTC. The variable domain in full, with the rest retrieved from reference TRBV5-1 and TRBJ2-1, is KAGVTQTPRYLIKTRGQQVTLSCSPISGHRSVSWYQQTPGQGLQFLFEYFSETQRNKGNFPGRFSGRQFSNSRSEMNVSTLELGDSALYLCASRVTSGSTYNEQFFGPGTRLTVL.

This clonotype was seen at least ten times. The chain has TRBV5-1 and TRBJ2-7, with a possible D match to TRBD2 (6 bases). Germline V lookup: CDR1 SGHRS, CDR2 YFSETQ. With 4 bases removed from V and 3 bases from J, the gap between germline ends came to 14 bases. This CDR3 comprises 14 residues. For the CDR3, the DNA is TGCGCCAGCAGCGGCAGGGTAGCGGACTACGAGCAGTACTTC. Protein: CASSGRVADYEQYF.

This clonotype was observed at least ten times. The CDR3 DNA follows: TGTGCCAGCAGCAAAGTAAAGGGTTTTGTAGGGACTGAAGCTTTCTTT. It encodes CASSKVKGFVGTEAFF. V and J are TRBV21-1 and TRBJ1-1. TRBV21-1 has pseudogene status. CDR3 size: 16 residues.

This clonotype came up many times. This CDR3 is CASSEGRDRFSDTQYF. CDR3 coding DNA: TGCGCCAGCAGCGAAGGCCGGGACAGGTTTTCAGATACGCAGTATTTT. The rearrangement uses TRBV5-1 and TRBJ2-3; TRBD1 agrees at 8 bases. Germline V lookup: CDR1 SGHRS, CDR2 YFSETQ. With V trimmed by 4 bases and J by 4 bases, 11 bases remained unmatched. This CDR3 has 16 residues.

In its sample, this clonotype was seen many times. The chain carries TRBV28 and TRBJ1-5; D call uncertain. The V gene lost 4 bases and the J gene lost 0 bases, with 13 bases spanning the gap. This CDR3 spans 16 amino acids. CDR1 and CDR2 (germline): MDHEN, SYDVKM. CDR3 nucleotide sequence: TGTGCCAGCAGTTCCACGACGGGAAATAGCAATCAGCCCCAGCATTTT. Translated, it gives CASSSTTGNSNQPQHF.

In this sample, this clonotype turned up many times. The chain has TRBV19 and TRBJ2-1; TRBD2 aligns across 8 bases. Trimming at V came to 0 bases and at J to 3 bases, leaving 10 bases not matched to a gene. This CDR3 has 18 residues. Germline V CDR1 and CDR2: LNHDA, SQIVND (reference sequence). The CDR3 protein is CASSIDQPGLVFYNEQFF. The CDR3 nucleotides read TGTGCCAGTAGTATAGATCAGCCGGGACTAGTATTCTACAATGAGCAGTTCTTC.

The sample holds many counts of this clonotype. CDR3: CASSLPATGKNIQYF. CDR3 in DNA: TGTGCCAGCAGCTTACCTGCGACGGGCAAAAACATTCAGTACTTC. This chain links TRBV7-2 with TRBJ2-4; D call uncertain. The CDR3 spans 15 residues. The germline V and J ends were trimmed by 2 bases and 3 bases, with 11 bases remaining between them. CDR1 is SGHTA, CDR2 FQGNSA, per germline.

This clonotype was seen repeatedly, ten times or more. V and J are TRBV12-3 or TRBV12-4 and TRBJ2-7; 7 nucleotides match TRBD1. V lost 5 bases and J lost 10; bases outside the gene matches: 8. This CDR3 region has 12 residues. The CDR3 sequence is CASSGDSTRQYF. CDR3 in DNA: TGTGCCAGCAGTGGGGACAGTACGAGACAGTACTTC.

This clonotype was counted between two and nine times. The rearrangement uses TRBV5-1 and TRBJ1-4; D ambiguous. CDR3 size: 14 residues. Germline V lookup: CDR1 SGHRS, CDR2 YFSETQ. V lost 2 bases and J lost 8, with 13 bases in between. The DNA of the CDR3 is TGCGCCAGCAGCTTTTCGGGGTCTCGGGAAAAACTGTTTTTT. Protein sequence: CASSFSGSREKLFF.

This clonotype was seen repeatedly, ten times or more. The rearrangement links TRBV12-3 or TRBV12-4 to TRBJ1-1; D ambiguous. The V and J ends lost 2 bases and 4 bases respectively, with 5 bases between them. The CDR3 is 12 residues long. CDR3 sequence (DNA): TGTGCCAGCAGTTTACCCGGCACTGAAGCTTTCTTT. Translated, it gives CASSLPGTEAFF.

This clonotype occurred many times. This rearrangement joins TRBV12-3 or TRBV12-4 to TRBJ2-2, with 9 bases that match TRBD1. V lost 5 bases and J lost 7; bases outside the gene matches: 5. This CDR3 has 14 amino acids. This CDR3 is CASSADRGHGELFF. CDR3 bases: TGTGCCAGCAGTGCGGACAGGGGCCACGGGGAGCTGTTTTTT.

The chain recombines TRBV4-1 with TRBJ1-5; D gene unclear. CDR1 and CDR2 from the germline V gene are MGHRA and YSYEKL. Between the trimmed V and J ends, which lost 1 base and 3 bases, there was a span of 13 bases. The CDR3 loop spans 16 amino acids. CDR3 in DNA: TGCGCCAGCAGCCAAGGACCCCTAGTTATCAATCAGCCCCAGCATTTT. As protein: CASSQGPLVINQPQHF.

This clonotype was observed at least ten times. This chain joins TRBV10-3 and TRBJ1-6, with D perhaps TRBD1 (5 bases). V was shortened by 4 bases and J by 8 bases, with 12 bases between the two germline ends. This CDR3 is 14 amino acids long. Germline V gene lookup returns CDR1 ENHRY and CDR2 SYGVKD. CDR3 nucleotide sequence: TGTGCCATCAGTGGTGGGACGAGGGATTCACCCCTCCACTTT. This codes for CAISGGTRDSPLHF.

This clonotype was picked up many times. The junction shows a germline mismatch at one end, possibly a read error. The chain's CDR3 is CASSQVGASLIF. Here the CDR3 DNA reads TGCGCCAGCAGCCAAGTTGGCGCAAGTCTCATCTTC. This chain joins TRBV4-1 and TRBJ2-7; D ambiguous. The germline gives CDR1 MGHRA, CDR2 YSYEKL. The CDR3 spans 12 residues.

This clonotype was detected many times. The chain links TRBV4-3 to TRBJ2-7, with D possibly matching TRBD1 (5 bases). The germline V and J ends were trimmed by 1 base and 2 bases, with 9 bases remaining between them. CDR3 size: 14 residues. From germline, CDR1 is LGHNA and CDR2 YSLEER. The CDR3 loop reads CASSQGGGPYEQYF. The CDR3 coding sequence is TGCGCCAGCAGCCAAGGGGGCGGCCCCTACGAGCAGTACTTC.

This clonotype was detected many times. The chain couples TRBV28 to TRBJ1-2; a possible D gene is TRBD1 (6 bases). CDR1 MDHEN and CDR2 SYDVKM come from the germline V gene. Trimming pared 6 bases from V and 8 bases from J, leaving 16 bases between. This CDR3 has 13 residues. The CDR3 nucleotides are TGTGCCAGCAGGAAAGGGGGGGCTCTGGGCTACACCTTC. Its translation: CASRKGGALGYTF.

This clonotype was detected ten times or more. The chain couples TRBV5-6 to TRBJ2-5; a weak D match, TRBD2 (6 bases). V was shortened by 4 bases and J by 7 bases, with 11 bases between the two germline ends. CDR3 length equals 12 residues. CDR1 is SGHDT, CDR2 YYEEEE, per germline. CDR3 nucleotide sequence: TGTGCCAGCAGCCCCGCCGGGGGGACCCAGTACTTC. This encodes CASSPAGGTQYF.

Many counts were recorded for this clonotype. This sequence joins TRBV15 and TRBJ2-7; TRBD1 aligns across 9 bases. The CDR3 has 15 residues. In germline, CDR1 is LNHNV, CDR2 YYDKDF (reference sequence). J was trimmed by 3 bases and V by 2 bases; bases with no gene match: 5. The CDR3 sequence is CATSRSRGQGYEQYF. In nucleotides, the CDR3 is TGTGCCACCAGCAGATCCCGGGGACAGGGCTACGAGCAGTACTTC.